This T cell receptor (beta chain) is drawn from a study of T cell responses to AZD1222 COVID-19 vaccine. Study-wide results and caveats: Spike-wide vaccine-associated CD4 TCRs dominated at 160-218 and 743-854. Without day 14 samples, only post-peak T cell repertoires were studied. Clonal diversity was possibly underestimated; the donors were predominantly white British and more often female. Unmutated regions of variants are reportedly targeted by nearly half of spike-specific TCRs.

With respect to this clone: Antigen unknown.

The CDR3 loop spans 15 amino acids. V was trimmed by 4 bases and J by 4 bases, leaving 16 bases between them. The germline CDR1 and CDR2 sequences are LNHDA and SQIVND (reference sequence). Only in-frame clones appear in the TCRdb table, and some are missing; sequencing was by immunoSEQ multiplex PCR. The sample includes around 140,000 clones, around nine tenths of them seen just once. This rearrangement joins TRBV19 to TRBJ2-5; tentatively, D is TRBD2 (5 bases). The TCR sequence derives from an adult who received the AZD1222 COVID-19 vaccine. The sample here was peripheral blood, taken 28 days after the second AZD1222 dose. CDR3 residues: CASSTRGNPSETQYF. DNA for the CDR3: TGTGCCAGTAGTACCCGGGGTAATCCCTCAGAGACCCAGTACTTC.